The 9 T cell receptor beta chains in this list originate from one sample, sequenced in a study of blood T cells in healthy people across ages. A second PCR, run for roughly 7 to 12 cycles, used a sample-barcoded 5' primer plus a J-beta primer mix. TCRdb ran MiXCR on the 5' RACE reads and lists one entry per CDR3 protein. The sample holds a few hundred thousand distinct CDR3 sequences; about 52% are singletons and the top ten take roughly 51%. The material sequenced was blood. These receptors came from a man in his sixties in good health.

The CDR3 here is CSARVFGRQSLGEQYF. The CDR3 nucleotides read TGCAGTGCTAGAGTGTTCGGGAGACAGTCCCTGGGCGAGCAGTACTTC. The V and J genes are TRBV20-1 and TRBJ2-7, with a tentative D call TRBD2 (6 bases). This CDR3 has 16 amino acids. Germline V gives CDR1 DFQATT, CDR2 SNEGSKA (reference sequence). Between the trimmed V and J ends, which lost 1 base and 6 bases, there was a span of 22 bases.

To note about this clonotype: This may arise from a read error, as a much more abundant clone is one base away. This chain connects TRBV11-2 to TRBJ2-6; D unresolved. CDR1 SGHAT and CDR2 FQNNGV come from the germline V gene. This CDR3 contains 14 residues. Trimming pared 8 bases from V and 1 base from J, leaving 9 bases between. CDR3 DNA: TGTGCCAGCGGGGTAGGGTCTGGGGCCAACGTCCTGACTTTC. Encoded protein: CASGVGSGANVLTF.

For the CDR3, the DNA is TGTGCCAGCAGTCCGTTGGGACTAGCCTCCTACGAGCAGTACTTC. It specifies CASSPLGLASYEQYF. This chain connects TRBV27 to TRBJ2-7, with 9 bases lining up with TRBD2. Germline V gene lookup returns CDR1 MNHEY and CDR2 SMNVEV (reference sequence). The CDR3 length is 15 residues. Trimming at V came to 5 bases and at J to 0 bases, leaving 5 bases not matched to a gene.

This clonotype was observed many times. The J gene is TRBJ2-5, the V gene TRBV3-1; D possibly uses TRBD1 or TRBD2 (5 bases each). CDR3 length: 11 residues. The V gene's germline CDR1 is LGHDT and CDR2 YNNKEL (reference sequence). Trimming took off 5 bases at V and 13 bases at J, with 14 bases between the two ends. CDR3 residues: CASSEGRWRYF. The CDR3 DNA reads as TGTGCCAGCAGCGAGGGACGTTGGCGGTACTTC.

This chain connects TRBV5-8 to TRBJ2-6; D not resolved. Germline V gives CDR1 SGHTS, CDR2 YDEGEE. V dropped 0 bases and J dropped 0 bases, with 7 bases sitting between them. The CDR3 spans 16 residues. The CDR3, as DNA: TGTGCCAGCAGCTTGGGAAGTAACTCTGGGGCCAACGTCCTGACTTTC. This gives the protein CASSLGSNSGANVLTF.

This chain uses TRBV24-1 with TRBJ2-3; unclear D gene. The V end lost 4 bases, the J end lost 5 bases, and 15 bases lay between the germline ends. In germline, CDR1 is KGHDR, CDR2 SFDVKD. The CDR3 sequence is 15 residues long. CDR3 DNA: TGTGCCACCAGTGAGGGCCGGGCCCCGAAAGATACGCAGTATTTT. This gives the protein CATSEGRAPKDTQYF.

The chain carries TRBV6-2 or TRBV6-3 and TRBJ2-1, with D perhaps being TRBD1 or TRBD2 (5 bases each). The CDR3 length is 14 residues. Trimming cost V 4 bases and J 12 bases, with 19 bases left between them. CDR1 is MNHEY and CDR2 is SVGEGT in the germline V gene. The CDR3 DNA sequence: TGTGCCAGCAGTTCCGCAGGGACGCGAAGAACGCAGTTCTTC. It codes for CASSSAGTRRTQFF.

This sequence joins TRBV30 and TRBJ2-6, with D possibly matching TRBD2 (7 bases). V dropped 0 bases and J dropped 2 bases, with 11 bases sitting between them. Germline V gene lookup returns CDR1 GTSNPN and CDR2 SVGIG (reference sequence). The CDR3 loop spans 16 amino acids. The CDR3 reads CAWSVGRGTGANVLTF. CDR3 nucleotide sequence: TGTGCCTGGAGTGTAGGGAGGGGGACTGGGGCCAACGTCCTGACTTTC.

The rearrangement links TRBV11-3 to TRBJ2-5; D may be TRBD2 (6 bases). The J call is uncertain, as TRBJ2-7 better fits the DNA end. There are 14 residues in the CDR3. CDR1 SGHNT and CDR2 YENEEA come from the germline V gene. As DNA, the CDR3 is TGTGCCAGCAGCTTAGGCGGGAAGGGGTACGAGCAGTACTTC. Encoded protein: CASSLGGKGYEQYF.